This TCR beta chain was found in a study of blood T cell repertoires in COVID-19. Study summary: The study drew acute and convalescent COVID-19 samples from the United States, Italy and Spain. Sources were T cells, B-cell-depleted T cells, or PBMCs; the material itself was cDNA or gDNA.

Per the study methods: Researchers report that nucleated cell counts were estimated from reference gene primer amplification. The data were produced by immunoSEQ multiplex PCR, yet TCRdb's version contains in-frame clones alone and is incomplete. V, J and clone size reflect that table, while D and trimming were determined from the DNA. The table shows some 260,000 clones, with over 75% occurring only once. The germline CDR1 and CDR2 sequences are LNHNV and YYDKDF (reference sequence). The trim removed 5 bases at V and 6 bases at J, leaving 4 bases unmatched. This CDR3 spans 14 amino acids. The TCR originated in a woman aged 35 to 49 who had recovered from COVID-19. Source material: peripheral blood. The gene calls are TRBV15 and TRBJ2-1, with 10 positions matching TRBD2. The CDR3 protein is CATSGTSVSNEQFF. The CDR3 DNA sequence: TGTGCCACCAGCGGGACTAGCGTTTCCAATGAGCAGTTCTTC.